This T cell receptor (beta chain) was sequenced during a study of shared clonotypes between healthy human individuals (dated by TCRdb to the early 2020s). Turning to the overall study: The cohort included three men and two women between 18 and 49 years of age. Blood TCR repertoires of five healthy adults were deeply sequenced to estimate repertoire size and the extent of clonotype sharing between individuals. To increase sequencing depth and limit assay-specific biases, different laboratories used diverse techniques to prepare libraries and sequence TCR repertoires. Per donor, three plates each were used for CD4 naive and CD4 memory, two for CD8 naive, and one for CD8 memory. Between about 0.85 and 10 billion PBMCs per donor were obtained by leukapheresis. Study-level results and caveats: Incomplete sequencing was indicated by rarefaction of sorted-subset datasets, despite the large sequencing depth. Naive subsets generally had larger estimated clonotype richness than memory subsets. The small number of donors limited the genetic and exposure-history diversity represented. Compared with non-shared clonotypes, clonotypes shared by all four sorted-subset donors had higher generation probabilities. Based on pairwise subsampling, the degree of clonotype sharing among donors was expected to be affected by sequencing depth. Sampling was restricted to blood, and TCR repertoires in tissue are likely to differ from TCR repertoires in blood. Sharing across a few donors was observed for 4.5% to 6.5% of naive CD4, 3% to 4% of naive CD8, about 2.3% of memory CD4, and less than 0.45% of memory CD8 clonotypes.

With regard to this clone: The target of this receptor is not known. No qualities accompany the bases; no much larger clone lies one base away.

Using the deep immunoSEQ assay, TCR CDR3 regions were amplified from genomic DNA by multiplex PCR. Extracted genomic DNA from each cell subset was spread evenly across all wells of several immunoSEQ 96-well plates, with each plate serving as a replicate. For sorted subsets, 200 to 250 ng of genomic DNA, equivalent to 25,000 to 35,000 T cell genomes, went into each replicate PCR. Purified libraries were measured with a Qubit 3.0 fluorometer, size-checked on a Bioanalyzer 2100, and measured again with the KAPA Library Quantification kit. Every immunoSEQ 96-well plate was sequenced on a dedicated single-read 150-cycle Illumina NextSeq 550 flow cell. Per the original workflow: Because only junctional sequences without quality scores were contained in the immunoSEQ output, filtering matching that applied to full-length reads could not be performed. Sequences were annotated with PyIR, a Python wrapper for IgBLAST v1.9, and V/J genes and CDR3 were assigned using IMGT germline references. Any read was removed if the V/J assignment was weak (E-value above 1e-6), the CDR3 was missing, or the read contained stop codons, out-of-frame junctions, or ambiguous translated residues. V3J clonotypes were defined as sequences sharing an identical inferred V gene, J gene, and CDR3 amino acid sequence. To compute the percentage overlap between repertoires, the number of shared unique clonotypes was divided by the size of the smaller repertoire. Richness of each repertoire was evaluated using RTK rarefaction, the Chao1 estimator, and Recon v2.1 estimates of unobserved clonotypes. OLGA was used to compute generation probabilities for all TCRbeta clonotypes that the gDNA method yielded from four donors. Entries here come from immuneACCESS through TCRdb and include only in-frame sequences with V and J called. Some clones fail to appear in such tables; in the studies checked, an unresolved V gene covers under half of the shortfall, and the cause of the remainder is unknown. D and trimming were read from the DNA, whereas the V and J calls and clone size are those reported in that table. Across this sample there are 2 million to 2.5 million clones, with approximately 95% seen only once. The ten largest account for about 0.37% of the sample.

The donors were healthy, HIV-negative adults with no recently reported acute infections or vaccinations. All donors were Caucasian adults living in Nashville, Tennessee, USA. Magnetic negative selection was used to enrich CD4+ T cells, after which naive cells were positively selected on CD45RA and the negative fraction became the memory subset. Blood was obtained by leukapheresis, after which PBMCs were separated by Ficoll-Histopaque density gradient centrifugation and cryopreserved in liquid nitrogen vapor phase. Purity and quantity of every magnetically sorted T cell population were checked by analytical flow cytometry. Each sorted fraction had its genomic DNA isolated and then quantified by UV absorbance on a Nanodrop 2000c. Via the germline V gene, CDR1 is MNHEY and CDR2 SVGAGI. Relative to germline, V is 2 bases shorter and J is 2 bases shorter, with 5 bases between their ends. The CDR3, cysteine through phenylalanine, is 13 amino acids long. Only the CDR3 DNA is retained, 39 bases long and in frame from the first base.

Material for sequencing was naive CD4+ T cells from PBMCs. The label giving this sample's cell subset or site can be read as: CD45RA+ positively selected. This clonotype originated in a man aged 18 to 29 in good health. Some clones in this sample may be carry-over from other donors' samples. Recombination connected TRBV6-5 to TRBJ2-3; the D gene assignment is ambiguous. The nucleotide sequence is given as TGTGCCAGCAGTTACAGGGCCACAGATACGCAGTATTTT. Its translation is CASSYRATDTQYF.